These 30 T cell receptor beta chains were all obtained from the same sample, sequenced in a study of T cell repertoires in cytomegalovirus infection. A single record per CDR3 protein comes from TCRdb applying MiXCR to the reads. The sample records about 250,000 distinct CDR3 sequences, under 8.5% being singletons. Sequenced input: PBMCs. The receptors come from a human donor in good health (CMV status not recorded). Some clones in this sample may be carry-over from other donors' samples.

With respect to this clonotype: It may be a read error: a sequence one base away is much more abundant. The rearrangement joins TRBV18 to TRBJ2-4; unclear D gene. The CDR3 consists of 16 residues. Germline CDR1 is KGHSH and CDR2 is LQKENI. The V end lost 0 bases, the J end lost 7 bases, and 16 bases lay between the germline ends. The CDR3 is CASSPPARSLGNIQYF. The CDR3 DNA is TGTGCCAGCTCACCACCCGCACGGAGCCTGGGGAACATTCAGTACTTC.

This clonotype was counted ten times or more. The DNA for the CDR3 is TGTGCCAGCAGTTTCGAGTCGGGACCCGCGGGTACCTTC. Translating gives CASSFESGPAGTF. The chain couples TRBV28 to TRBJ1-2, with D possibly TRBD1 on 5 matching bases. This CDR3 is 13 amino acids long. CDR1 and CDR2 from the germline V gene are MDHEN and SYDVKM. Trimming pared 3 bases from V and 14 bases from J, leaving 19 bases between.

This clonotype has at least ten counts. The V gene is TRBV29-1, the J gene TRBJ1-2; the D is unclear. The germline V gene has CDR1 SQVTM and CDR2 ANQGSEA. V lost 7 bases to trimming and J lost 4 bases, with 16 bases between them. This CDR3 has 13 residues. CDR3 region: CSAVVGQTYGYTF. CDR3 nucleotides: TGCAGCGCCGTCGTGGGCCAGACCTATGGCTACACCTTC.

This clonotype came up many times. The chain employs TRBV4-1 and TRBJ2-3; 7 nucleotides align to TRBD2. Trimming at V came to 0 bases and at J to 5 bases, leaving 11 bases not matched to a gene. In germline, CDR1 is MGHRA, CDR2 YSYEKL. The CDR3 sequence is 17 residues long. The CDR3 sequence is CASSQDRTSAFVDTQYF. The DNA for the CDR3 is TGCGCCAGCAGCCAAGATCGAACTAGCGCCTTCGTAGATACGCAGTATTTT.

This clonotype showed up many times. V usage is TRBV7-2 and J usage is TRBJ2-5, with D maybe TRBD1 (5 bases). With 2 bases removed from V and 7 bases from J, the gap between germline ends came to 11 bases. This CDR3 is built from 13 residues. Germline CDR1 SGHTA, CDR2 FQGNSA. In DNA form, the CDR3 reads TGTGCCAGCAGCTTACAGGGCCCAGGGACCCAGTACTTC. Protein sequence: CASSLQGPGTQYF. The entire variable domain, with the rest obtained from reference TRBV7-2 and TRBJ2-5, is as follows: GAGVSQSPSNKVTEKGKDVELRCDPISGHTALYWYRQSLGQGLEFLIYFQGNSAPDKSGLPSDRFSAERTGGSVSTLTIQRTQQEDSAVYLCASSLQGPGTQYFGPGTRLLVL.

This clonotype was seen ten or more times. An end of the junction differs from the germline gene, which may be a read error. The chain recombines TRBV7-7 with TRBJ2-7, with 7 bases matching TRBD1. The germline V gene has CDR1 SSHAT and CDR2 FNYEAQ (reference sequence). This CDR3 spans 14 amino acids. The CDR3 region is CASSLGVTGYEQYF. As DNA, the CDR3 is TGTGCTAGCAGCTTAGGGGTGACAGGGTACGAGCAGTACTTC.

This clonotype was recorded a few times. CDR3 in amino acids: CASSWEGKTEAFF. CDR3 nucleotides: TGCGCCAGCAGCTGGGAGGGTAAGACTGAAGCTTTCTTT. The chain combines TRBV5-1 with TRBJ1-1; D unresolved. Per the germline V gene, CDR1 is SGHRS and CDR2 is YFSETQ. CDR3 length: 13 residues. V was trimmed by 3 bases and J by 5 bases, leaving 11 bases between them.

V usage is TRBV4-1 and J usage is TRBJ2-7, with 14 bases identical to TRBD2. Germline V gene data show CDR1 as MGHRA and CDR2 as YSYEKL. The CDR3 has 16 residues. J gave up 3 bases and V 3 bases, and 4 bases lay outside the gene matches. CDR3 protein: CASSQGTSGGYYEQYF. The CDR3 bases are TGCGCCAGCAGCCAGGGGACTAGCGGGGGATACTACGAGCAGTACTTC.

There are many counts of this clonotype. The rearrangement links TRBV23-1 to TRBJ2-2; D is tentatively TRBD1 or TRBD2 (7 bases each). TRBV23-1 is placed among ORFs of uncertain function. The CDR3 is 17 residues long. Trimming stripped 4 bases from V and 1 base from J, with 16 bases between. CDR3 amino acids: CASSPPGGEGNTGELFF. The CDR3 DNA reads TGCGCCAGCAGTCCCCCAGGGGGGGAAGGGAACACCGGGGAGCTGTTTTTT.

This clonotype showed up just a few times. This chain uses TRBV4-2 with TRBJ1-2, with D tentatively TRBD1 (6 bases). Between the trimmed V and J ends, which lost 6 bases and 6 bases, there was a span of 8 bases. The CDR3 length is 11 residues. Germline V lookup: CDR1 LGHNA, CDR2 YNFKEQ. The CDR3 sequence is CASRNRDGYTF. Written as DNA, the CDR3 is TGTGCCAGCAGAAACAGGGATGGCTACACCTTC.

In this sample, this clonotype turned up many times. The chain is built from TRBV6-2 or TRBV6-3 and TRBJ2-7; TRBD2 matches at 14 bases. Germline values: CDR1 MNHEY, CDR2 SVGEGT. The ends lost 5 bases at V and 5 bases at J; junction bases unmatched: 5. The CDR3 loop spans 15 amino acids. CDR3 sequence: CASSGGLAGGHEQYF. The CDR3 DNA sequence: TGTGCCAGCAGTGGCGGACTAGCGGGGGGCCACGAGCAGTACTTC.

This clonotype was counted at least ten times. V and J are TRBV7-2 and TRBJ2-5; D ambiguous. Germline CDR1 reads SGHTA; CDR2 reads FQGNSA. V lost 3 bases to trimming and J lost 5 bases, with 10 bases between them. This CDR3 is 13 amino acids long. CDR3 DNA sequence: TGTGCCAGCAGCTTCCAAGGGATGGAGACCCAGTACTTC. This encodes CASSFQGMETQYF. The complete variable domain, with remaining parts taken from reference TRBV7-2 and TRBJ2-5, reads GAGVSQSPSNKVTEKGKDVELRCDPISGHTALYWYRQSLGQGLEFLIYFQGNSAPDKSGLPSDRFSAERTGGSVSTLTIQRTQQEDSAVYLCASSFQGMETQYFGPGTRLLVL.

CDR3 sequence (DNA): TGCGCCAGCAGCCCAGCGGTTGGGAGCTCTGGAAACACCATATATTTT. Its translation: CASSPAVGSSGNTIYF. This chain connects TRBV4-3 to TRBJ1-3; no firm D call. The CDR3 has 16 residues. CDR1 and CDR2 (germline): LGHNA, YSLEER. Deletions cut 4 bases from V and 0 bases from J, with 13 bases between.

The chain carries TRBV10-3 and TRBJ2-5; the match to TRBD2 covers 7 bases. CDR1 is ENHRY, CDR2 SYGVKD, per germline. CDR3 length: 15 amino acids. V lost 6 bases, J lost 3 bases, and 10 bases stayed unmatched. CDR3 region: CAISPSGGNEETQYF. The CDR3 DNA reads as TGTGCCATCAGCCCGTCGGGGGGAAATGAAGAGACCCAGTACTTC.

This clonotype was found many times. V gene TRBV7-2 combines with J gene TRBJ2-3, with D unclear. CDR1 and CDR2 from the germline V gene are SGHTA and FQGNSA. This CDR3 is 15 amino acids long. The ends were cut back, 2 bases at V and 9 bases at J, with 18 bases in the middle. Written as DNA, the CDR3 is TGTGCCAGCAGCTTATCGGCAGGCAGCCTAGGGACGCAGTATTTT. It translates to CASSLSAGSLGTQYF.

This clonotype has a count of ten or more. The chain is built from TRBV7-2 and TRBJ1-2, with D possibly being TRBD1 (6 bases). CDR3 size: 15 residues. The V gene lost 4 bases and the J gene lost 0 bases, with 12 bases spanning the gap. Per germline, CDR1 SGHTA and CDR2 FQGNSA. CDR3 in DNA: TGTGCCAGCAGCTCCCGACAGGAAGCTAACTATGGCTACACCTTC. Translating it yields CASSSRQEANYGYTF.

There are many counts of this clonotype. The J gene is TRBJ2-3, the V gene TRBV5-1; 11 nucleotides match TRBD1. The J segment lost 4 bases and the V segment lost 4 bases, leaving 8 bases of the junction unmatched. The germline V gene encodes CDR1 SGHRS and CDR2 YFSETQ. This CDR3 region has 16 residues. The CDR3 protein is CASSDGGTGGPDTQYF. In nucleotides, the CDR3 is TGCGCCAGCAGCGACGGGGGGACAGGGGGACCAGATACGCAGTATTTT.

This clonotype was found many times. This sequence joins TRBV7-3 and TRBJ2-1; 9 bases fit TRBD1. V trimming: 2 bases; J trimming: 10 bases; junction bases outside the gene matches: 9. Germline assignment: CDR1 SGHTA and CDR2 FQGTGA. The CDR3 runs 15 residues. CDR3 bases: TGTGCCAGCAGCTTAGATGGGACAGGGACAAGAGAGCAGTTCTTC. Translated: CASSLDGTGTREQFF.

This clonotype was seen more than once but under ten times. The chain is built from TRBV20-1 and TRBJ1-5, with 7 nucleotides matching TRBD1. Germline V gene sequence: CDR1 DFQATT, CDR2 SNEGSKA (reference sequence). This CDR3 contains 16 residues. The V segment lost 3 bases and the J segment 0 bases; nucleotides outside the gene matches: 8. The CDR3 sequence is CSASRGTDYSNQPQHF. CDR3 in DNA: TGCAGTGCTAGTCGCGGGACAGATTATAGCAATCAGCCCCAGCATTTT.

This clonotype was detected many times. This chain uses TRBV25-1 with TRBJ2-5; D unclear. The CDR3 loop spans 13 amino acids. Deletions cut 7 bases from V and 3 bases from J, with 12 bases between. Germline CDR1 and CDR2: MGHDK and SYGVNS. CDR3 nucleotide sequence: TGTGCCAGCAAAGACCAGGAAAAAGAGACCCAGTACTTC. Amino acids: CASKDQEKETQYF.

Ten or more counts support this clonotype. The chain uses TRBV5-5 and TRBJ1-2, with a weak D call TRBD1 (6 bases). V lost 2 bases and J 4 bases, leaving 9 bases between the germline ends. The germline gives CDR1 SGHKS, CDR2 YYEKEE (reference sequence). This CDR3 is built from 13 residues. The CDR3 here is CASSFRTVYGYTF. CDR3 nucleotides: TGTGCCAGCAGCTTCAGGACAGTCTATGGCTACACCTTC.

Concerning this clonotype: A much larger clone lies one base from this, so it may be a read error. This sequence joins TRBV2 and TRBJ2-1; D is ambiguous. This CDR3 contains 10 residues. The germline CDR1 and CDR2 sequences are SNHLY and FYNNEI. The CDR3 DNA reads TGTGCCAGCCAATACAATGAGCGGTTCTTC. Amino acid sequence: CASQYNERFF.

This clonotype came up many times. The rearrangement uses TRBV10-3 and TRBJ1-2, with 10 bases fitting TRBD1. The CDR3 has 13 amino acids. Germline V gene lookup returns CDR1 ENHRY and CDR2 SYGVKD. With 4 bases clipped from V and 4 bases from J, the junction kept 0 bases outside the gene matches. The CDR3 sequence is CAISGDRGYGYTF. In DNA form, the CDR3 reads TGTGCCATCAGTGGGGACAGGGGCTATGGCTACACCTTC.

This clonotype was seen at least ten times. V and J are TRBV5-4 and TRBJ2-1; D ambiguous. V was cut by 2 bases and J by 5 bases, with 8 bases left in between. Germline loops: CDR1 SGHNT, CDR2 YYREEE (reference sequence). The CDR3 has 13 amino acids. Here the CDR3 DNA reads TGTGCCAGCAGCTTTCTGCCAAACAATGAGCAGTTCTTC. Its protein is CASSFLPNNEQFF.

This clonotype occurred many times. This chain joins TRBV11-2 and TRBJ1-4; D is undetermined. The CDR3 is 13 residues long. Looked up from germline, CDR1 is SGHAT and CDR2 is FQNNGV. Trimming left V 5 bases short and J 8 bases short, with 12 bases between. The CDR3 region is CASSPALGEKLFF. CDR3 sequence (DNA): TGTGCCAGCAGCCCAGCCCTTGGGGAAAAACTGTTTTTT.

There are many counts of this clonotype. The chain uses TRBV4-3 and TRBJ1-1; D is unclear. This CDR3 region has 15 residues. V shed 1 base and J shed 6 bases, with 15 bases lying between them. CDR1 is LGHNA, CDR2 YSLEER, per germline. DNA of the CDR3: TGCGCCAGCAGCCAAGGCTCAGGCAGGAGATCTGAAGCTTTCTTT. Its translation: CASSQGSGRRSEAFF.

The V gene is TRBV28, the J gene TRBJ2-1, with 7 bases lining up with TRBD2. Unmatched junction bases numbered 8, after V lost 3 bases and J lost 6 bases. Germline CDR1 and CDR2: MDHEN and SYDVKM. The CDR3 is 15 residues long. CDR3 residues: CASSLGALASNEQFF. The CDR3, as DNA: TGTGCCAGCAGTTTGGGAGCACTAGCGTCCAATGAGCAGTTCTTC.

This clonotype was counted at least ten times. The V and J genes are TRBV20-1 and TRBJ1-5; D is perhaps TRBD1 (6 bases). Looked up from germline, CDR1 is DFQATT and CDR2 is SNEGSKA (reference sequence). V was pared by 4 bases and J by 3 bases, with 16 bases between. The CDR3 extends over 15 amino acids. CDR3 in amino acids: CSATHPRDTNQPQHF. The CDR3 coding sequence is TGCAGTGCTACCCATCCCCGGGACACCAATCAGCCCCAGCATTTT.

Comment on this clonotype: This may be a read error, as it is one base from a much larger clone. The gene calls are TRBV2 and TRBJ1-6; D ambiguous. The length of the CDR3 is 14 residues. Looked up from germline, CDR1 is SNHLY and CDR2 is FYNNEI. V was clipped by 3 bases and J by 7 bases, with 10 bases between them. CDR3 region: CASSDGEGNSPLHF. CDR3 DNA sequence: TGTGCCAGCAGTGACGGGGAGGGAAATTCACCCCTCCACTTT.

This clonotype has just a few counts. The CDR3 loop is CASSLSFGRADTQYF. CDR3 DNA sequence: TGTGCCAGCAGCTTAAGTTTCGGAAGGGCAGATACGCAGTATTTT. V is TRBV7-3 and J is TRBJ2-3; D gene unclear. Germline V CDR1 and CDR2: SGHTA, FQGTGA. The CDR3 totals 15 residues. V lost 1 base to trimming and J lost 4 bases, with 12 bases between them.